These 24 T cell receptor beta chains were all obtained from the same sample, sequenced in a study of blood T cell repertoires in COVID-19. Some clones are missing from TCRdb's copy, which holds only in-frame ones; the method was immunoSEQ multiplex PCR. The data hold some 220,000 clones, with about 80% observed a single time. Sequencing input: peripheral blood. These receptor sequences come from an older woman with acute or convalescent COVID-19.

CDR3 loop: CASSSGLAGALGELFF. CDR3 bases: TGCGCCAGCAGCTCGGGACTAGCGGGGGCCCTGGGGGAGCTGTTTTTT. J is TRBJ2-2 and V is TRBV5-1, with TRBD2 identical over 14 bases. V trimming: 3 bases; J trimming: 8 bases; junction bases outside the gene matches: 6. CDR3 length: 16 residues. Germline V gives CDR1 SGHRS, CDR2 YFSETQ. Full variable domain (remainder filled in from reference TRBV5-1 and TRBJ2-2): KAGVTQTPRYLIKTRGQQVTLSCSPISGHRSVSWYQQTPGQGLQFLFEYFSETQRNKGNFPGRFSGRQFSNSRSEMNVSTLELGDSALYLCASSSGLAGALGELFFGEGSRLTVL.

The CDR3 bases are TGTGCCAGCAGTTACCAAGGGGGATCGGCTGGAAACACCATATATTTT. It codes for CASSYQGGSAGNTIYF. The genes are TRBV6-2 or TRBV6-3 and TRBJ1-3, with D possibly matching TRBD1 (6 bases). Germline assignment: CDR1 MNHEY and CDR2 SVGEGT. CDR3 length: 16 amino acids. Deletions cut 2 bases from V and 2 bases from J, with 13 bases between.

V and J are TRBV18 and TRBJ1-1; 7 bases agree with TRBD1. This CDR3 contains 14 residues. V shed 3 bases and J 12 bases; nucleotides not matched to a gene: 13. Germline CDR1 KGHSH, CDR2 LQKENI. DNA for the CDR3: TGTGCCAGCTCACCCCCAGATTACCGACAGGGAACTTTCTTT. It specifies CASSPPDYRQGTFF.

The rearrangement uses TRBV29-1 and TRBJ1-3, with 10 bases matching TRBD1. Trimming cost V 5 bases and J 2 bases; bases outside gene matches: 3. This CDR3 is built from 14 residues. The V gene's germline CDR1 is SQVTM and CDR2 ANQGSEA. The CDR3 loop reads CSVLGTGAGNTIYF. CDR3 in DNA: TGCAGCGTTTTAGGGACAGGGGCTGGAAACACCATATATTTT. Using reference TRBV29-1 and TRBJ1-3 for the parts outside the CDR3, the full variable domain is SAVISQKPSRDICQRGTSLTIQCQVDSQVTMMFWYRQQPGQSLTLIATANQGSEATYESGFVIDKFPISRPNLTFSTLTVSNMSPEDSSIYLCSVLGTGAGNTIYFGEGSWLTVV.

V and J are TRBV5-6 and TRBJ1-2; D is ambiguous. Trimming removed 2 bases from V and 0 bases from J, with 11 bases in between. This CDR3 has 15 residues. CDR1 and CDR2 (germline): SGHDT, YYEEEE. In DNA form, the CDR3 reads TGTGCCAGCAGCTTCCCAGGAAAGGCTAACTATGGCTACACCTTC. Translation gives CASSFPGKANYGYTF.

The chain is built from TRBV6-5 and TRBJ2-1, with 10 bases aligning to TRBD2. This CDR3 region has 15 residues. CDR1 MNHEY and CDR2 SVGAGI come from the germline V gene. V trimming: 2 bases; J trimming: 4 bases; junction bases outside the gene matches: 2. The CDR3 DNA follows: TGTGCCAGCAGTTACAAAGCGGGGGGGTACAATGAGCAGTTCTTC. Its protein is CASSYKAGGYNEQFF.

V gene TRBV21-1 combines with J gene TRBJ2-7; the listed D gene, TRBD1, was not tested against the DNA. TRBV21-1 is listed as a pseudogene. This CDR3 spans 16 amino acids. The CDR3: CASSKGPDSDSYEQYF. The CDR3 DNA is TGTGCCAGCAGCAAAGGACCGGACAGCGATTCCTACGAGCAGTACTTC.

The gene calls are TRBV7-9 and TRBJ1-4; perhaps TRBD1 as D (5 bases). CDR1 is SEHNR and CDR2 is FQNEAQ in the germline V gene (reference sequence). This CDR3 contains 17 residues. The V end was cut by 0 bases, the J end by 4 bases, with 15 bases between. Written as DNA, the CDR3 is TGTGCCAGCAGCTTAGCGGGGACCGGGGACTTTAATGAAAAACTGTTTTTT. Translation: CASSLAGTGDFNEKLFF. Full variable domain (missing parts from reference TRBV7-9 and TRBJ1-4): DTGVSQNPRHKITKRGQNVTFRCDPISEHNRLYWYRQTLGQGPEFLTYFQNEAQLEKSRLLSDRFSAERPKGSFSTLEIQRTEQGDSAMYLCASSLAGTGDFNEKLFFGSGTQLSVL.

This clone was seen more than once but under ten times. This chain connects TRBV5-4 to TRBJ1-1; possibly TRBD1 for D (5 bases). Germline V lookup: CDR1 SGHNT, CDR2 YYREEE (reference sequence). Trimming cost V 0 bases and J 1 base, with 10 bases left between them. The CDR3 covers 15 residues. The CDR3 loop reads CASSLVPGWNTEAFF. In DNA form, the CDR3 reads TGTGCCAGCAGCTTGGTCCCAGGGTGGAACACTGAAGCTTTCTTT.

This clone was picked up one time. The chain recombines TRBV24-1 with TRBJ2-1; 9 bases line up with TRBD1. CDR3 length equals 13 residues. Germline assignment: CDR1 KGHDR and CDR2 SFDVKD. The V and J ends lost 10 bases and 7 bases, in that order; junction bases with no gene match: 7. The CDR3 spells CATGTGKGNEQFF. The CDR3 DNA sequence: TGTGCCACTGGGACAGGGAAGGGAAATGAGCAGTTCTTC.

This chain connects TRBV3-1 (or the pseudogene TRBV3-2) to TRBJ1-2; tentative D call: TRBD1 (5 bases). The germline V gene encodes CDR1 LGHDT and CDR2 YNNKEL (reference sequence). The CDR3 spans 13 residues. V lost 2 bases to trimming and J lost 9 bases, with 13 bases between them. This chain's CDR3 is CASSQRRGGSYTF. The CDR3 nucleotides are TGTGCCAGCAGCCAAAGGCGGGGGGGTAGCTACACCTTC.

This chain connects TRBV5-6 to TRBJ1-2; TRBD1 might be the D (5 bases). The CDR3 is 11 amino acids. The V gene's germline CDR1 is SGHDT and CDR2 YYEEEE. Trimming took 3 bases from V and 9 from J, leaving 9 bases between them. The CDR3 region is CASSSGGRYTF. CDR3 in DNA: TGTGCCAGCAGCTCCGGGGGTCGCTACACCTTC.

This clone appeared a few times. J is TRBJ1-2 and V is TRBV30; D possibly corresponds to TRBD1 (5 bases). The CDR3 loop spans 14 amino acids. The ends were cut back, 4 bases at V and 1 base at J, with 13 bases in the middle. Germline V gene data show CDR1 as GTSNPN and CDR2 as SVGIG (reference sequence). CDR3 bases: TGTGCCTGGACCCCGGGACTGGATAACTATGGCTACACCTTC. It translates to CAWTPGLDNYGYTF.

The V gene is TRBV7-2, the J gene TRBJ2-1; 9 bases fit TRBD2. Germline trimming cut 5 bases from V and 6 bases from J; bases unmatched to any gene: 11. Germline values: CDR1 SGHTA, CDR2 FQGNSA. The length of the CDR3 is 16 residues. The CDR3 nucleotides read TGTGCCAGCAGCCCAGCGTTTAGCGGGGGTTCCAATGAGCAGTTCTTC. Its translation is CASSPAFSGGSNEQFF.

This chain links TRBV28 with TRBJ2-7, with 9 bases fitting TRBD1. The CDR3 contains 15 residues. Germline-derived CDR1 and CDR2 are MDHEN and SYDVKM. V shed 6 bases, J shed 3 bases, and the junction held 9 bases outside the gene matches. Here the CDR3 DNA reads TGTGCCAGCAGCCCCCCGGGACAGGGAGGCTACGAGCAGTACTTC. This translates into CASSPPGQGGYEQYF.

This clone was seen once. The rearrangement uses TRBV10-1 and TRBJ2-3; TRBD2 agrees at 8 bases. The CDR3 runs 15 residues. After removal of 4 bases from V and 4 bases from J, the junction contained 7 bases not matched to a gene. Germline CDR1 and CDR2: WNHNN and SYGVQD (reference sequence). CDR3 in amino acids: CASSGTGGNPDTQYF. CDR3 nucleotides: TGCGCCAGCAGTGGAACGGGGGGGAACCCAGATACGCAGTATTTT.

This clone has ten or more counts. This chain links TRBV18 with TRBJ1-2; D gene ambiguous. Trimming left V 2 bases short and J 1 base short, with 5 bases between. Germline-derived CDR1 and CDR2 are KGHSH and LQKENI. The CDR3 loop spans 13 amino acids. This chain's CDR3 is CASSPEVNYGYTF. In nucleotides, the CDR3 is TGTGCCAGCTCACCAGAGGTTAACTATGGCTACACCTTC.

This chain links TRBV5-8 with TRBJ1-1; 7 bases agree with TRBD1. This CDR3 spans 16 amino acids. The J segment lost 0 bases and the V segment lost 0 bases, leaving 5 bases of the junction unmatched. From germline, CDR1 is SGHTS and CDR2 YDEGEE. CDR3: CASSLDGTDLNTEAFF. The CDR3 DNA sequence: TGTGCCAGCAGCTTGGACGGGACAGACTTGAACACTGAAGCTTTCTTT.

The CDR3 DNA reads as TGTGCCAGCAAAGGAGTTCTCACCCAGTACTTC. Its translation is CASKGVLTQYF. The chain is built from TRBV2 and TRBJ2-5; D call uncertain. V was pared by 7 bases and J by 8 bases, with 11 bases between. This CDR3 is 11 amino acids long. CDR1 is SNHLY, CDR2 FYNNEI, per germline.

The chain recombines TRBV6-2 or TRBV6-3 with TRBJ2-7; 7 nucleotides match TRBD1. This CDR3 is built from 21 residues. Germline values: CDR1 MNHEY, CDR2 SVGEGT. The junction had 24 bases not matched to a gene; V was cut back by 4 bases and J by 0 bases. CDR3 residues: CASSSGRVGTTQTGSSYEQYF. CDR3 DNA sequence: TGTGCCAGCAGTTCCGGTAGGGTTGGCACCACTCAGACAGGGAGCTCCTACGAGCAGTACTTC.

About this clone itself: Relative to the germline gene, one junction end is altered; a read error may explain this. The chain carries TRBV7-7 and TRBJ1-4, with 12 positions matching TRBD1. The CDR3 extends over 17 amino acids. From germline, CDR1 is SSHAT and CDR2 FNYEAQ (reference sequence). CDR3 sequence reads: CASSLTCEGQGAEKLFF. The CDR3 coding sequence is TGTGCTAGCAGCTTAACCTGTGAGGGACAGGGGGCTGAAAAACTGTTTTTT.

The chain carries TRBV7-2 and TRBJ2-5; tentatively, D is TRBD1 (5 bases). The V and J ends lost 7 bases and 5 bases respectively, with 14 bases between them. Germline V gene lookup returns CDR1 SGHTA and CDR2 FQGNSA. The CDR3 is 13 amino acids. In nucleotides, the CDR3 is TGTGCCAGCACTCAAAGGGGTGGGGAGACCCAGTACTTC. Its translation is CASTQRGGETQYF.

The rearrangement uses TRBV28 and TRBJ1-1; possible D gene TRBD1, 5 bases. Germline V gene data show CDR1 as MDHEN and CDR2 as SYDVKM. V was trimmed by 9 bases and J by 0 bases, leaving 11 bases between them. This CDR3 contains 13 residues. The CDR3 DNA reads TGTGCCAGTACAGGATACATGAACACTGAAGCTTTCTTT. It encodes CASTGYMNTEAFF.

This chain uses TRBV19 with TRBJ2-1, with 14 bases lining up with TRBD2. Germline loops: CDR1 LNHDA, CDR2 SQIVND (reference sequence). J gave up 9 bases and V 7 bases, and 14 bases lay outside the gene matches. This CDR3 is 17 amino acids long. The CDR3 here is CASTLSSGTSGGGEQFF. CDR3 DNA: TGTGCCAGTACTCTTTCTTCCGGGACTAGCGGGGGCGGTGAGCAGTTCTTC. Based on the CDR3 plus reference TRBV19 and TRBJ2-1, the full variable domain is DGGITQSPKYLFRKEGQNVTLSCEQNLNHDAMYWYRQDPGQGLRLIYYSQIVNDFQKGDIAEGYSVSREKKESFPLTVTSAQKNPTAFYLCASTLSSGTSGGGEQFFGPGTRLTVL.